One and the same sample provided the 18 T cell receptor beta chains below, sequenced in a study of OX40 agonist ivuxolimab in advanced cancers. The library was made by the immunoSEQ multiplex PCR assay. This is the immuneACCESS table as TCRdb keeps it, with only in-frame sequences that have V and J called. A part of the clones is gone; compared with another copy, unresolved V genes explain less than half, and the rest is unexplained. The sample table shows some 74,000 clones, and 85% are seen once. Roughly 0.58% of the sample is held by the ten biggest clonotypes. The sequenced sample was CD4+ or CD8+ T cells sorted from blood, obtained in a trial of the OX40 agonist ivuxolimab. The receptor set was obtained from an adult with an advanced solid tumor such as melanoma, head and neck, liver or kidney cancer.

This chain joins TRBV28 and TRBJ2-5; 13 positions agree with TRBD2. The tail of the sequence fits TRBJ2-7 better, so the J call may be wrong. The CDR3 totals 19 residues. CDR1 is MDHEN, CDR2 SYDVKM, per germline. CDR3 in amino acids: CASSYRRTSGGASSYEQYF. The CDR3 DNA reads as TGTGCCAGCAGTTATCGCCGGACTAGCGGGGGCGCGAGCTCCTACGAGCAGTACTTC.

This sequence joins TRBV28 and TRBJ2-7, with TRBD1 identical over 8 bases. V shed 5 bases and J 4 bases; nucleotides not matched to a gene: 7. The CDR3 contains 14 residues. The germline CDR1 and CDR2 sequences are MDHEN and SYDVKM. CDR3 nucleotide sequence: TGTGCCAGCAGTACTGGACAGGGTTTATACGAGCAGTACTTC. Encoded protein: CASSTGQGLYEQYF. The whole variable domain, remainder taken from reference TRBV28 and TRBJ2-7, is DVKVTQSSRYLVKRTGEKVFLECVQDMDHENMFWYRQDPGLGLRLIYFSYDVKMKEKGDIPEGYSVSREKKERFSLILESASTNQTSMYLCASSTGQGLYEQYFGPGTRLTVT.

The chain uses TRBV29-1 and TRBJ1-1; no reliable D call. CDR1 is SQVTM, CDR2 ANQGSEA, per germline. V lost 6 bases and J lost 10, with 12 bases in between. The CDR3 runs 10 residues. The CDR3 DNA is TGCAGCGTGGGGATCCAAAGAGCTTTCTTT. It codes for CSVGIQRAFF.

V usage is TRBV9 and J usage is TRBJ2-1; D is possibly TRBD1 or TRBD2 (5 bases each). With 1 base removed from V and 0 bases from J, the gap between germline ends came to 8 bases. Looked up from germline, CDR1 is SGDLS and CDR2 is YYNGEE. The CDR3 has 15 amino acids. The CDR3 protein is CASSVMGVSYNEQFF. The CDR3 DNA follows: TGTGCCAGCAGCGTAATGGGGGTCTCCTACAATGAGCAGTTCTTC.

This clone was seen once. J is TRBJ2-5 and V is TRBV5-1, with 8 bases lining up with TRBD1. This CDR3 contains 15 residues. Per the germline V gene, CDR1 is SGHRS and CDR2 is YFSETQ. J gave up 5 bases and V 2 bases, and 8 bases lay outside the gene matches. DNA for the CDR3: TGCGCCAGCAGCTTCCAAACAGGGGGAGAGGAGACCCAGTACTTC. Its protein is CASSFQTGGEETQYF.

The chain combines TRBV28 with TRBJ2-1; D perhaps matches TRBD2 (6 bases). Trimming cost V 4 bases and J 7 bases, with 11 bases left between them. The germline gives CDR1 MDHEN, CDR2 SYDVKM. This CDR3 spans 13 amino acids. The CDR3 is CASSSPGGNEQFF. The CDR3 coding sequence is TGTGCCAGCAGTTCACCCGGGGGTAATGAGCAGTTCTTC. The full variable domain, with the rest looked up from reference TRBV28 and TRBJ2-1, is DVKVTQSSRYLVKRTGEKVFLECVQDMDHENMFWYRQDPGLGLRLIYFSYDVKMKEKGDIPEGYSVSREKKERFSLILESASTNQTSMYLCASSSPGGNEQFFGPGTRLTVL.

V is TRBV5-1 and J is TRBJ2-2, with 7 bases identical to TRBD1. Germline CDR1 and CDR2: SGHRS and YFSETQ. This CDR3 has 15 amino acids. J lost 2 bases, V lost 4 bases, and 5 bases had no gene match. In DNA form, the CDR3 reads TGCGCCAGCAGCCAAGGACAGGTTAACACCGGGGAGCTGTTTTTT. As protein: CASSQGQVNTGELFF.

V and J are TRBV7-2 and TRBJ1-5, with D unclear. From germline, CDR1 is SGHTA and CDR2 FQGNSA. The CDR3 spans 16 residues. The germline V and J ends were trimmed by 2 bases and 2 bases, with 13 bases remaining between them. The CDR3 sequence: CASSLSGSMRNQPQHF. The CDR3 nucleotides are TGTGCCAGCAGCTTATCTGGGAGCATGCGCAATCAGCCCCAGCATTTT.

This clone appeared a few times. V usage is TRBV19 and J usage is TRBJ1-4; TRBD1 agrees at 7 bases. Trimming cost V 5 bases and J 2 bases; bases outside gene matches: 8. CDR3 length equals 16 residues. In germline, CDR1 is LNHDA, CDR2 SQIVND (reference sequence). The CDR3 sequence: CASSDRQGGTNEKLFF. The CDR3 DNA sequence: TGTGCCAGTAGTGACAGACAGGGCGGTACTAATGAAAAACTGTTTTTT.

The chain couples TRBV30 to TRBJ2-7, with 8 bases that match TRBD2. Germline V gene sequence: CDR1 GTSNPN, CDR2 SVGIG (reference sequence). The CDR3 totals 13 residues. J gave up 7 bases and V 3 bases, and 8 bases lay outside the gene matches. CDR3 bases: TGTGCCTGGAGCTTGAATAGCGGGATGGAGCAGTACTTC. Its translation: CAWSLNSGMEQYF.

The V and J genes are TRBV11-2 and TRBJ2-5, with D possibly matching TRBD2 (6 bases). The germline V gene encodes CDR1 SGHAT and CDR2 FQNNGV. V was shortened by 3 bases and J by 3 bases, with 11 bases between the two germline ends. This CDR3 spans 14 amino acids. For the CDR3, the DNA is TGTGCCAGCAGCTTCGGGGGTACCAAAGAGACCCAGTACTTC. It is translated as CASSFGGTKETQYF. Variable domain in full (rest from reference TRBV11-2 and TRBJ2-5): EAGVAQSPRYKIIEKRQSVAFWCNPISGHATLYWYQQILGQGPKLLIQFQNNGVVDDSQLPKDRFSAERLKGVDSTLKIQPAKLEDSAVYLCASSFGGTKETQYFGPGTRLLVL.

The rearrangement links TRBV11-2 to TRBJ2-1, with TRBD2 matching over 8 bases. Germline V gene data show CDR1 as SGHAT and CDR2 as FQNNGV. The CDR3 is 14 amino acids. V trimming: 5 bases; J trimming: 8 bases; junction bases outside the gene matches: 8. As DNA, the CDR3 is TGTGCCAGCAGCCTAGGACTAGCAGTCTATGAGCAGTTCTTC. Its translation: CASSLGLAVYEQFF.

The CDR3 DNA reads TGCGCCAGCAGCCGACGGGGAGGGCAAGAGACCCAGTACTTC. Its protein is CASSRRGGQETQYF. The rearrangement links TRBV5-1 to TRBJ2-5; 7 nucleotides align to TRBD2. Germline CDR1 reads SGHRS; CDR2 reads YFSETQ. V shed 4 bases, J shed 2 bases, and the junction held 5 bases outside the gene matches. There are 14 residues in the CDR3.

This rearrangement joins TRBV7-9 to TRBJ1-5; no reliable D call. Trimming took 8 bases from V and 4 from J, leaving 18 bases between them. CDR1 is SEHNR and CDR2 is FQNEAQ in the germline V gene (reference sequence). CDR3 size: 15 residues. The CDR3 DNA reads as TGTGCCAGCTCGGAAGGCAGCTCTAAAAATCAGCCCCAGCATTTT. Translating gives CASSEGSSKNQPQHF.

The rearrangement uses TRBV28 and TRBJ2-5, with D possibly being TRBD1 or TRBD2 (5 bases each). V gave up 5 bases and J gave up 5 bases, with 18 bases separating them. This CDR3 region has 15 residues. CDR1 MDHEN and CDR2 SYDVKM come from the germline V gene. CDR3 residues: CASSLGAQPAETQYF. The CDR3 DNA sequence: TGTGCCAGCAGTCTCGGGGCCCAGCCAGCGGAGACCCAGTACTTC.

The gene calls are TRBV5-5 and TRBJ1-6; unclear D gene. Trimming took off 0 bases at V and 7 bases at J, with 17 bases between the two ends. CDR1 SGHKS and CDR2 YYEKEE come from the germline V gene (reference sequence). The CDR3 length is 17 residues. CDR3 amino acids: CASSLGIQDPENSPLHF. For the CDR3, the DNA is TGTGCCAGCAGCTTGGGCATCCAGGATCCCGAGAATTCACCCCTCCACTTT.

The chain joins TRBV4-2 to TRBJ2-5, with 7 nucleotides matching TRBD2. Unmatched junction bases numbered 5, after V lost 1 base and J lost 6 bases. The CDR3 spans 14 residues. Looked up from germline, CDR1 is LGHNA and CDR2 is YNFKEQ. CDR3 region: CASSQGTRGKTQYF. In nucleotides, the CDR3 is TGTGCCAGCAGCCAAGGGACTAGAGGAAAGACCCAGTACTTC.

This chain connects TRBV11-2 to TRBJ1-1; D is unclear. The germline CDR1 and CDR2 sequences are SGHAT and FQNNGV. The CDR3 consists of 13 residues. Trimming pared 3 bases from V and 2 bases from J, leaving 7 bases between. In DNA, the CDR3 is TGTGCCAGCAGCTTGAAACGAAACACTGAAGCTTTCTTT. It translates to CASSLKRNTEAFF.